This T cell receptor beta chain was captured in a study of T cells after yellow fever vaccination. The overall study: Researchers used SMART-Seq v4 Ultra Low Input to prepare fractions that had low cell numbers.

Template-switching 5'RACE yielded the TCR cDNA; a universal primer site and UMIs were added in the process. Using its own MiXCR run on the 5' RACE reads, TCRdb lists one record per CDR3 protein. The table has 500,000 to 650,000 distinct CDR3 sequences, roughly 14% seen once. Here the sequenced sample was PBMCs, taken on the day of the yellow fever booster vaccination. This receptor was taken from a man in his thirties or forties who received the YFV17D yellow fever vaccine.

This CDR3 reads CSARGDRVGEQYF. Written as DNA, the CDR3 is TGCAGTGCTAGAGGCGACAGGGTGGGCGAGCAGTACTTC. The rearrangement links TRBV20-1 to TRBJ2-7, with 7 bases identical to TRBD1. Germline loops: CDR1 DFQATT, CDR2 SNEGSKA (reference sequence). J lost 6 bases, V lost 1 base, and 6 bases had no gene match. CDR3 size: 13 residues.